This TCR beta chain was identified in a study of T-cell reconstitution after alpha-beta-depleted transplantation in children. Study outcomes and limitations: Several hundred rapidly expanded clones from non-depleted graft cells reportedly supplied alpha-beta T cells about two months post-transplant. Newly produced T cells mostly accounted for T-cell counts and diversity one year post-transplant.

The CDR3 runs 15 residues. V gave up 0 bases and J gave up 1 base, with 9 bases separating them. CDR1 LGHNA and CDR2 YNFKEQ come from the germline V gene. This clonotype was counted a few times. What it recognizes is unknown. Unique molecular identifiers were built into the TCRbeta library. From the PCR reads, TCRdb called clonotypes with MiXCR, one entry per CDR3 protein. Of approximately 170,000 distinct CDR3 sequences in the sample, around 10% are singletons; the top ten hold less than 15%. This specimen consisted of PBMCs, obtained before TCRalphabeta/CD19-depleted stem cell transplant. V is TRBV4-2 and J is TRBJ2-5; TRBD1 might be the D (5 bases). This receptor was identified in a boy aged 2 to 10 with acute myeloid leukemia, due to receive a stem cell transplant. As DNA, the CDR3 is TGTGCCAGCAGCCAAGACAGGGTGTCCCAAGAGACCCAGTACTTC. This encodes CASSQDRVSQETQYF.